The next 6 T cell receptor beta chains were all read from a single sample in a study of blood T cell repertoires in COVID-19. Sequencing was performed with immunoSEQ multiplex PCR; in TCRdb, only in-frame clones are kept and a portion is missing. The sample has more than 70,000 clones, around 80% seen once; the top ten hold approximately 39%. The sequenced sample was peripheral blood. The receptors stem from a woman in her sixties or seventies with acute or convalescent COVID-19.

The rearrangement uses TRBV10-2 and TRBJ2-2, with 9 bases matching TRBD2. J gave up 5 bases and V 6 bases, and 7 bases lay outside the gene matches. The germline V gene has CDR1 WSHSY and CDR2 SAAADI. This CDR3 contains 15 residues. CDR3 loop: CASSLAGPGTGELFF. The CDR3 bases are TGCGCCAGCAGCCTAGCGGGGCCGGGGACCGGGGAGCTGTTTTTT.

The gene calls are TRBV6-1 and TRBJ2-1; TRBD2 agrees at 14 bases. From germline, CDR1 is MNHNS and CDR2 SASEGT. Germline trimming cut 4 bases from V and 7 bases from J; bases unmatched to any gene: 9. The CDR3 is 17 residues long. The CDR3 DNA reads TGTGCCAGCAGTGTAAGGTCCGGGACTAGCGGGAGAAATGAGCAGTTCTTC. Protein sequence: CASSVRSGTSGRNEQFF.

The gene calls are TRBV6-5 and TRBJ2-7; D call uncertain. The CDR3 covers 14 residues. V lost 6 bases and J lost 1, with 13 bases in between. The V gene's germline CDR1 is MNHEY and CDR2 SVGAGI. The chain's CDR3 is CASRVVSRSYEQYF. The CDR3 DNA sequence: TGTGCCAGCAGGGTTGTAAGCCGGTCCTACGAGCAGTACTTC.

The chain is built from TRBV7-3 and TRBJ2-1, with TRBD2 identical over 14 bases. Looked up from germline, CDR1 is SGHTA and CDR2 is FQGTGA. The CDR3 is 16 amino acids. V lost 5 bases, J lost 6 bases, and 6 bases stayed unmatched. DNA of the CDR3: TGTGCCAGCAGCACAGGGGGGACTAGCGGGAGCAATGAGCAGTTCTTC. Translated, it gives CASSTGGTSGSNEQFF.

This chain connects TRBV6-1 to TRBJ2-5; 8 bases map to TRBD1. Germline CDR1 MNHNS, CDR2 SASEGT. This CDR3 spans 17 amino acids. J lost 4 bases, V lost 0 bases, and 10 bases had no gene match. CDR3 in DNA: TGTGCCAGCAGTGAAGCCAGATGGGCCGACAGGGGAGAGACCCAGTACTTC. Protein sequence: CASSEARWADRGETQYF.

The rearrangement joins TRBV19 to TRBJ2-1, with 10 bases matching TRBD2. There are 15 residues in the CDR3. The ends lost 3 bases at V and 5 bases at J; junction bases unmatched: 4. CDR1 is LNHDA, CDR2 SQIVND, per germline (reference sequence). The CDR3 loop reads CASSMLAGVDNEQFF. The CDR3 nucleotides are TGTGCCAGTAGTATGCTAGCGGGAGTAGACAATGAGCAGTTCTTC.